The clone carrying this TCR beta chain was counted at least ten times. Its matching antigen is unknown. This entry comes from a study of response to subunit inactivated influenza vaccine. Whole-study findings and limits: Seasonal influenza vaccination, on each occasion, was suggested by the authors to recruit few new T cells.

J was trimmed by 9 bases and V by 5 bases; bases with no gene match: 9. The germline V gene has CDR1 MGHRA and CDR2 YSYEKL. The CDR3 runs to 14 residues. TCRdb fed the RT-PCR reads into MiXCR, producing one record per CDR3 protein. Altogether hundreds of thousands of distinct CDR3 sequences are present, over 10% being singletons, with the ten largest covering 10% to 15%. This chain links TRBV4-1 with TRBJ1-5; 8 bases map to TRBD1. Specimen: PBMCs from blood, collected about 6 weeks after vaccination. The TCR sequence derives from a man aged 50 to 60 who received an inactivated influenza vaccine. CDR3 sequence reads: CASSLRQGQAPQHF. The CDR3 coding sequence is TGCGCCAGCAGCTTACGACAGGGGCAGGCGCCCCAGCATTTT.